The rows below give T cell receptor beta chains drawn from one sample of a study of control samples from healthy donors and cancer patients. TCRdb keeps only in-frame clones here, not all; method: immunoSEQ multiplex PCR. The sample includes 110,000 or so clones, roughly 90% seen only once; the top ten take about 16%. Material for sequencing was blood. These TCRs come from a woman aged 50 to 60 in good health. Each CDR3 is given with its conserved first and last residue. The order of the fields is clone size, V gene, D gene, J gene, CDR3 protein, CDR3 DNA. The D gene is left open where the match is weak. Clone size is given for some rows only: seen once, a few or many times, or a class if the clone is expanded.

NA	TRBV19	NA	TRBJ1-6	CASRPGTGDNSPLHF	TGTGCCAGTAGACCCGGGACGGGCGATAATTCACCCCTCCACTTT
NA	TRBV29-1	TRBD1	TRBJ1-1	CSGATGATEAFF	TGCAGCGGTGCGACAGGGGCCACTGAAGCTTTCTTT
NA	TRBV6-5	NA	TRBJ1-5	CASSPVFNQPQHF	TGTGCCAGCAGTCCCGTCTTTAATCAGCCCCAGCATTTT
NA	TRBV27	NA	TRBJ2-3	CASSWQGSDTQYF	TGTGCCAGCAGTTGGCAGGGTTCAGATACGCAGTATTTT
NA	TRBV11-2	NA	TRBJ2-7	CASSLRWAGLSYEQYF	TGTGCCAGCAGCCTCCGGTGGGCGGGGCTCTCCTACGAGCAGTACTTC
NA	TRBV6-6	NA	TRBJ2-5	CASSYSKTQYF	TGTGCCAGCAGTTATTCGAAGACCCAGTACTTC
NA	TRBV19	NA	TRBJ2-4	CASRDSLAKNIQYF	TGTGCCAGTAGGGACAGCTTAGCCAAAAACATTCAGTACTTC
NA	TRBV30	TRBD1	TRBJ1-4	CAWSAGDSEFF	TGTGCCTGGAGTGCGGGGGACAGCGAGTTTTTT
once	TRBV4-3	TRBD1	TRBJ2-4	CASSHLLGQGENIQYF	TGCGCCAGCAGTCATTTACTAGGACAGGGAGAAAACATTCAGTACTTC
NA	TRBV6-5	NA	TRBJ1-1	CASSYSGQGNTEAFF	TGTGCCAGCAGTTACAGCGGGCAGGGGAACACTGAAGCTTTCTTT
once	TRBV7-2	NA	TRBJ1-4	CASSPSVAATTNEKLFF	TGTGCCAGCAGCCCCTCGGTGGCAGCTACAACTAATGAAAAACTGTTTTTT
NA	TRBV7-3	TRBD2	TRBJ2-3	CASSLNPSGSTDTQYF	TGTGCCAGCAGCTTAAACCCTAGCGGATCTACAGATACGCAGTATTTT
once	TRBV5-6	TRBD2	TRBJ2-1	CASSFGGMINEQFF	TGTGCCAGCAGCTTCGGGGGGATGATAAATGAGCAGTTCTTC
NA	TRBV7-9	NA	TRBJ1-3	CASSLGHSGNTIYF	TGTGCCAGCAGTTTAGGACACTCTGGAAACACCATATATTTT
NA	TRBV30	NA	TRBJ2-2	CAWSEPSLRELFF	TGTGCCTGGAGTGAGCCTAGTTTACGGGAGCTGTTTTTT
NA	TRBV7-9	NA	TRBJ2-3	CASSLGDFSDTQYF	TGTGCCAGCAGCTTAGGAGACTTTTCGGATACGCAGTATTTT
once	TRBV27	NA	TRBJ1-1	CASSSGFRGVFVDTEAFF	TGTGCCAGCAGTTCAGGGTTTCGGGGGGTGTTCGTGGACACTGAAGCTTTCTTT
NA	TRBV6-4	TRBD2	TRBJ2-2	CASSVTSGTNTGELFF	TGTGCCAGCAGCGTGACTAGCGGCACGAACACCGGGGAGCTGTTTTTT
NA	TRBV5-1	TRBD1	TRBJ1-1	CASSPDRGSTEAFF	TGCGCCAGCAGCCCCGACAGGGGGTCCACTGAAGCTTTCTTT
once	TRBV10-3	NA	TRBJ1-1	CAIRADSQNPEAFF	TGTGCCATCAGGGCAGACAGCCAAAATCCTGAAGCTTTCTTT
NA	TRBV5-1	NA	TRBJ1-1	CASSLSQGDMNTEAFF	TGCGCCAGCAGCTTGTCGCAGGGCGATATGAACACTGAAGCTTTCTTT
NA	TRBV11-2	TRBD2	TRBJ2-5	CASSKGASGGQETQYF	TGTGCCAGCAGCAAGGGAGCTAGCGGGGGACAAGAGACCCAGTACTTC
NA	TRBV24-1	TRBD1	TRBJ1-1	CATSRQGEITEAFF	TGTGCCACCAGTAGACAGGGGGAGATCACTGAAGCTTTCTTT
NA	TRBV18	TRBD1	TRBJ2-6	CASSSTGGILSGANVLTF	TGTGCCAGCTCATCTACAGGGGGGATTCTCTCTGGGGCCAACGTCCTGACTTTC
NA	TRBV3-1/TRBV3-2	TRBD1	TRBJ2-1	CASSRGFGTGAGNEQFF	TGTGCCAGCAGCCGCGGATTCGGGACAGGGGCTGGCAATGAGCAGTTCTTC
NA	TRBV15	NA	TRBJ1-5	CATSPYDNQPQHF	TGTGCCACCAGCCCGTACGACAATCAGCCCCAGCATTTT
NA	TRBV30	NA	TRBJ1-5	CAWSAGEGQPQHF	TGTGCCTGGAGTGCGGGGGAGGGGCAGCCCCAGCATTTT
NA	TRBV2	NA	TRBJ2-4	CASTKAETAKNIQYF	TGTGCCAGCACCAAAGCCGAGACGGCCAAAAACATTCAGTACTTC
NA	TRBV7-9	TRBD2	TRBJ2-1	CASSVAGESEQFF	TGTGCCAGCAGCGTGGCGGGAGAGAGTGAGCAGTTCTTC
NA	TRBV5-6	NA	TRBJ1-5	CASSFAGYSNQPQHF	TGTGCCAGCAGCTTTGCAGGATATAGCAATCAGCCCCAGCATTTT
once	TRBV12-3/TRBV12-4	NA	TRBJ1-1	CASSIGTEAFF	TGTGCCAGCAGTATAGGGACTGAAGCTTTCTTT
NA	TRBV24-1	NA	TRBJ2-4	CATSDLPETGIQYF	TGTGCCACCAGTGATTTGCCAGAGACAGGAATTCAGTACTTC
NA	TRBV28	NA	TRBJ2-5	CASGRDSRQETQYF	TGTGCCAGCGGCCGCGACTCGAGGCAAGAGACCCAGTACTTC
NA	TRBV5-1	TRBD2	TRBJ2-5	CASSQGTSGGRETQYF	TGCGCCAGCAGCCAAGGGACTAGCGGGGGTCGGGAGACCCAGTACTTC
NA	TRBV19	NA	TRBJ2-7	CASSIRHFASYEQYF	TGTGCCAGTAGTATACGCCATTTCGCATCCTACGAGCAGTACTTC
NA	TRBV7-3	NA	TRBJ2-1	CASSWSSQSRNEQFF	TGTGCCAGCAGTTGGTCTAGTCAGTCTAGGAATGAGCAGTTCTTC
NA	TRBV30	NA	TRBJ1-2	CAWSKGLWGYTF	TGTGCCTGGAGTAAGGGGTTGTGGGGCTACACCTTC
NA	TRBV7-3	TRBD1	TRBJ1-2	CASSPSGQAGLAYGYTF	TGTGCCAGCAGCCCGTCGGGACAGGCGGGATTGGCCTATGGCTACACCTTC
NA	TRBV15	NA	TRBJ2-3	CATSRDKGGGDTQYF	TGTGCCACCAGCAGAGATAAAGGCGGGGGCGATACGCAGTATTTT
NA	TRBV4-3	NA	TRBJ1-6	CASSQEELTPPLHF	TGCGCCAGCAGCCAAGAGGAATTAACGCCACCCCTCCACTTT
NA	TRBV27	NA	TRBJ2-3	CASSPSGDGTNTDTQYF	TGTGCCAGCAGTCCCTCGGGGGACGGGACCAACACAGATACGCAGTATTTT
NA	TRBV6-5	TRBD1	TRBJ1-5	CASRPRDRVQPQHF	TGTGCCAGCAGGCCCCGGGACAGGGTACAGCCCCAGCATTTT